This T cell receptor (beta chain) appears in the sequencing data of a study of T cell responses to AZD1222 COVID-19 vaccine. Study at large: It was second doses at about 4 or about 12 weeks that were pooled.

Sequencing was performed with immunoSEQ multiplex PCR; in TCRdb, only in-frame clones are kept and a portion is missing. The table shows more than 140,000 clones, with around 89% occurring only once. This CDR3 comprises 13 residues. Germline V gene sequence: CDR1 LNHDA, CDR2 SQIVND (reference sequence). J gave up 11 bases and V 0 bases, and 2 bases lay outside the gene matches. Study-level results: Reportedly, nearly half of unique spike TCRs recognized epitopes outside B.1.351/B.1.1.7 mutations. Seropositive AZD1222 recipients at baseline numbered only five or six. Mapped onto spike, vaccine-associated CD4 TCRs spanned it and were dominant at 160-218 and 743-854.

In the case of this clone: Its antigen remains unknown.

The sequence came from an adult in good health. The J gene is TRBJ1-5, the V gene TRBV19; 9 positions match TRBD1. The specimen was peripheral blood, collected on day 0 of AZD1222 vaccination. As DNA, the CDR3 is TGTGCCAGTAGTATAGATCGGACAGGGGCCCAGCATTTT. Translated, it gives CASSIDRTGAQHF. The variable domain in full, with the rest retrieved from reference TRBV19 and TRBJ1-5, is DGGITQSPKYLFRKEGQNVTLSCEQNLNHDAMYWYRQDPGQGLRLIYYSQIVNDFQKGDIAEGYSVSREKKESFPLTVTSAQKNPTAFYLCASSIDRTGAQHFGDGTRLSIL.